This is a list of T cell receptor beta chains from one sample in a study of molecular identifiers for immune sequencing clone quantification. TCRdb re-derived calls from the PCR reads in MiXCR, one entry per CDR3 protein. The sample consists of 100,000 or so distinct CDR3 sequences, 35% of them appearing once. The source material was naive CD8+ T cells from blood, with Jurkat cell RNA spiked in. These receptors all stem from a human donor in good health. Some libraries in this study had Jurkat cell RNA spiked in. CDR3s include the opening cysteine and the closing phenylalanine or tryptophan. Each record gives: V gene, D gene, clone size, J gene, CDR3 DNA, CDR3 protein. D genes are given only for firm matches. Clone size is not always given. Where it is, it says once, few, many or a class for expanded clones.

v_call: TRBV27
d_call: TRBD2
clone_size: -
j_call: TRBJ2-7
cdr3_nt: TGTGCCAGCAGCCACCTAGCGGGGGGACATCGGGACTACGAGCAGTACTTC
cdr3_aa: CASSHLAGGHRDYEQYF

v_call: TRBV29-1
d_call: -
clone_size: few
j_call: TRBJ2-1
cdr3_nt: TGCAGCGTTGATGCGAGCGGCCATGAGCAGTTCTTC
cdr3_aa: CSVDASGHEQFF

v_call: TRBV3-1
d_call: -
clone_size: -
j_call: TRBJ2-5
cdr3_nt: TGTGCCAGCAGCCAAGTCACTGGCCAAGAGACCCAGTACTTC
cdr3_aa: CASSQVTGQETQYF

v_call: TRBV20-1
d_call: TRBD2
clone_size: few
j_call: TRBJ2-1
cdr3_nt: TGCAGTGCTTGGGGACTAGCGGGACCCTTGGGCTACAATGAGCAGTTCTTC
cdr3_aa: CSAWGLAGPLGYNEQFF

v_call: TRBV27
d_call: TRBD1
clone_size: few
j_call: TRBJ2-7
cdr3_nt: TGTGCCAGCAGTTTGGTGGGGAGGACAGGGCACGAGCAGTACTTC
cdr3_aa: CASSLVGRTGHEQYF

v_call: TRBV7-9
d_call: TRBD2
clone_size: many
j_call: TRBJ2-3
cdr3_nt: TGTGCCAGCAGCCCCAGAGATAGCGGGAGACGGGCAGATACGCAGTATTTT
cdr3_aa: CASSPRDSGRRADTQYF

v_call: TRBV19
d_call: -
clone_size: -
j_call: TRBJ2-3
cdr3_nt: TGTGCCAGTAGTATCCGGGCGAAGTCAGGGTCAGATACGCAGTATTTT
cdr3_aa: CASSIRAKSGSDTQYF

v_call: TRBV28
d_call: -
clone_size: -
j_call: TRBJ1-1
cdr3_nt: TGTGCCAGCAGTCTATTTTCTGGGGGCACTGAAGCTTTCTTT
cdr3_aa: CASSLFSGGTEAFF

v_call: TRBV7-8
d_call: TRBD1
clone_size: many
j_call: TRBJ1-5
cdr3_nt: TGTGCCAGCAGCTTAGCTCACAGGGGTGTTCAGCCCCAGCATTTT
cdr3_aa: CASSLAHRGVQPQHF

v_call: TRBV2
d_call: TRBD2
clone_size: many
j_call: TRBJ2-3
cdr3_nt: TGTGCCACCAAACAGCCTCGTGGGACTAGCAAGGATACGCAGTATTTT
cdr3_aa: CATKQPRGTSKDTQYF

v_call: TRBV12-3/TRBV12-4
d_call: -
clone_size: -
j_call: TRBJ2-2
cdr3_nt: TGTGCTAGCAGGGATCACGCGAACACCGGGGAGCTGTTTTTT
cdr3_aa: CASRDHANTGELFF

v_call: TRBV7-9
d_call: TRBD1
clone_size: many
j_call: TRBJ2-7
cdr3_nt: TGTGCCAGCAGCTCTGCCGGGACAGGGTCCGAGCAGTACTTC
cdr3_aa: CASSSAGTGSEQYF

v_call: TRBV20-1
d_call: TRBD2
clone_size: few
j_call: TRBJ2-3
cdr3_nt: TGCAGTGCTAGGTCGACTAGCGGGAGTGAATGGGATACGCAGTATTTT
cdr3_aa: CSARSTSGSEWDTQYF

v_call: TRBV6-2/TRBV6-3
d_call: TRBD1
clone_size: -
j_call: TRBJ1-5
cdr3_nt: TGTGCCAGCAGTAGGGGACAGGGGGCGAGGCCCCAGCATTTT
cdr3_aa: CASSRGQGARPQHF

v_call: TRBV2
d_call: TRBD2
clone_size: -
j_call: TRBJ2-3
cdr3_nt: TGTGCCAGCAGTGAAGCGGCTAGCGGGGCCACAGATACGCAGTATTTT
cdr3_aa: CASSEAASGATDTQYF

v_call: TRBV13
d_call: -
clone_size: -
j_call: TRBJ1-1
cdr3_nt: TGTGCCAGCAGTTATGGAGGCACTGAAGCTGTCTTT
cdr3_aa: CASSYGGTEAVF

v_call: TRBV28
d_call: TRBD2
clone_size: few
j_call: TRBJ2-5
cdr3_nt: TGTGCCAGCAGTTCCCTCCCTACTAGCGACCAAGAGACCCAGTACTTC
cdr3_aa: CASSSLPTSDQETQYF

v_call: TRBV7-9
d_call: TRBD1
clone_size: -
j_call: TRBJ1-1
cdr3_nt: TGTGCCAGCAGCCCTCCCGACAGGGTGGGCACTGAAGCTTCCTTT
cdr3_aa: CASSPPDRVGTEASF

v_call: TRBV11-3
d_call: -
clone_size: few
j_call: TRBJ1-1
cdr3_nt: TGTGCCAGCAGCTCCCGGGGCGGGGCGGCTTTCTTT
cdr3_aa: CASSSRGGAAFF

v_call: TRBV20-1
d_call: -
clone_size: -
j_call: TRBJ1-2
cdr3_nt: TGCAGTGCTAGAACAGGGAGGTCGAACTATGGCTACACCTTC
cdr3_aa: CSARTGRSNYGYTF

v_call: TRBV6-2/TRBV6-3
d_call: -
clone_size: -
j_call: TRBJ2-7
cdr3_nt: TGTGCCAGCAGAAAAACAGGGATCGAGCAGTACTTC
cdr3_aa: CASRKTGIEQYF

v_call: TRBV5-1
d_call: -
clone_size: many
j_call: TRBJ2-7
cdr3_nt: TGCGCCAGCAGCTTGGGGACAGTCGAGCAGTACTTC
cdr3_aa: CASSLGTVEQYF

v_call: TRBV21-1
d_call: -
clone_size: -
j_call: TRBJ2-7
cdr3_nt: TGTGCCAGCAGCAGGGATTCTCGGGACAGGGAGGATGACGAGCAGTACTTC
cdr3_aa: CASSRDSRDREDDEQYF

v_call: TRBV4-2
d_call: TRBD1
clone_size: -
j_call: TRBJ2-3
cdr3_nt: TGTGCCAGCAGCATGACAGGGGGCAGTACGCAGTATTTT
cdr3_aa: CASSMTGGSTQYF

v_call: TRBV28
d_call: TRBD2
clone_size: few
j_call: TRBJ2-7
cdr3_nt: TGTGCCAGCAGTTTACGGGGGGGACTAGGGCTACTCGAGCAGTACTTC
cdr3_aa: CASSLRGGLGLLEQYF

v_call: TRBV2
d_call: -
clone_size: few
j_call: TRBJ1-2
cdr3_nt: TGTGCCAGCAGTGAAGTCCTGGGCAGGGAGGATGGCTACACCTTC
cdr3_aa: CASSEVLGREDGYTF

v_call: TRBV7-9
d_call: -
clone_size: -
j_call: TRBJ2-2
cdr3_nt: TGTGCCTTCGCAAGTGCCCGGGAGCTGTTTTTT
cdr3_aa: CAFASARELFF

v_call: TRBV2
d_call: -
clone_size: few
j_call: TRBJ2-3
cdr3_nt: TGTGCCAGCAGACAGGACCCAGATACGCAGTATTTT
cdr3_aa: CASRQDPDTQYF

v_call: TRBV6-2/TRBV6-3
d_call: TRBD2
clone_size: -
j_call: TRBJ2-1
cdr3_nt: TGTGCCAGCAACCAGGGACTAGCGGTCTACAATGAGCAGTTCTTC
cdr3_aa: CASNQGLAVYNEQFF

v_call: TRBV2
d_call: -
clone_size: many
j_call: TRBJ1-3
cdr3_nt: TGTGCCAGCAGTGAGGGCAGAACCTCTGGAAACACCATATATTTT
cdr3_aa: CASSEGRTSGNTIYF

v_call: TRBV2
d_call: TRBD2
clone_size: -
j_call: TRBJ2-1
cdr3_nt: TGTGCCAGCAGTCTACTAGCGGGAGGGCCTAGGGCGAATGAGCAGTTCTTC
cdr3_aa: CASSLLAGGPRANEQFF

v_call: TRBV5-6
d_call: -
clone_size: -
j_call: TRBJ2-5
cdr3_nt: TGTGCCAGCAGCTTAACTCCGGAACTAGAGACCCAGTACTTC
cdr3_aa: CASSLTPELETQYF

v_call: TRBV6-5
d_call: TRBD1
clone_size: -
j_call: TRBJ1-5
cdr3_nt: TGTGCCAGCAGTTCAGGGACAGCCCAGCATTTT
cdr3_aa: CASSSGTAQHF

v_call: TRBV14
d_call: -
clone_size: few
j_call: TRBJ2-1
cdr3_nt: TGTGCCAGCAGCCACAACCGGGTCAACAATGAGCAGTTCTTC
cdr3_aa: CASSHNRVNNEQFF

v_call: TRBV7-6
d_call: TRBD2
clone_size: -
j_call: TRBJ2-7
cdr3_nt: TGCGCCAGCAGCTTAGCGGGCGGGATTAACGCCGAGCAGTACTTC
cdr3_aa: CASSLAGGINAEQYF

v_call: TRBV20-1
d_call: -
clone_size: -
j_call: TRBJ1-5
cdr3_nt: TGCAGTGCTAAGGCCTACTTAGAAAGCAATCAGCCCCGGCATTTT
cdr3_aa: CSAKAYLESNQPRHF

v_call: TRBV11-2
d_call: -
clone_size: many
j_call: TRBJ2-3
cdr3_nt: TGTGCCAGCAGTGTCGGAGGAGGGAGAGGAGATACGCAGTATTTT
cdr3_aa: CASSVGGGRGDTQYF

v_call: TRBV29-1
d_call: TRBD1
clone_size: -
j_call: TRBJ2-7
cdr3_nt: TGCAGCGTCCTGGGAGGTGGGGGACAGGCGGTCTACGAGCAGTACTTC
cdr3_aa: CSVLGGGGQAVYEQYF

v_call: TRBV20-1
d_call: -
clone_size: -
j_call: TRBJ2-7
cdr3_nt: TGCAGTGCTAGAGAGCGGGCCTCCTACGAGCAGTACTTC
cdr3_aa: CSARERASYEQYF

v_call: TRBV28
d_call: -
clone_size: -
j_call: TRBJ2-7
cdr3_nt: TGTGCCAGCAGTAGCCCCCTGGATCGCTACGAGCAGTACTTC
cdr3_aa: CASSSPLDRYEQYF

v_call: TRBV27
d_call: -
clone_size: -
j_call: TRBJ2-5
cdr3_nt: TGTGCCAGCAGTTTTTTAGGGGCCCTAGAGACCCAGTACTTC
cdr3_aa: CASSFLGALETQYF

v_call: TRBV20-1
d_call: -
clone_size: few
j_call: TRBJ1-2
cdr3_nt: TGCAGTGCTAGTAAGGCTAACTATGGCTACACCTTC
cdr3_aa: CSASKANYGYTF

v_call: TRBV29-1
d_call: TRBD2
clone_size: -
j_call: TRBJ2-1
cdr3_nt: TGCAGCGTCCACACCGGACTAGTTCTCGATGAGCAGTTCTTC
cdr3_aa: CSVHTGLVLDEQFF

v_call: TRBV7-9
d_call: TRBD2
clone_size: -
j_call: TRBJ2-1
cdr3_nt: TGTGCCAGCAGCCCTACTAGCGGGAGGGATGAGCAGTTCTTC
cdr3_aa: CASSPTSGRDEQFF

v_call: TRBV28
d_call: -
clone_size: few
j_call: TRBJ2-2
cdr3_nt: TGTGCCAGCAGTTATCGGGTAAACACCGGGGAGCTGTTTTTT
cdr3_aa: CASSYRVNTGELFF

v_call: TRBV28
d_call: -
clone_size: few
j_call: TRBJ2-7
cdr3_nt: TGTGCCAGCAGTTCTGGGGCTTATGGCGAGCAGTACTTC
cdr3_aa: CASSSGAYGEQYF

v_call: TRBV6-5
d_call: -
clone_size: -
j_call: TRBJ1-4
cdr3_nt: TGTGCCAGCGGTTACTCGGAGCGAAGAAAACTGTTTTTT
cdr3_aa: CASGYSERRKLFF

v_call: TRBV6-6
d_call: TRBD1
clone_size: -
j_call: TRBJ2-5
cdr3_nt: TGTGCCAGCGAGGGGGCCGCAGGGTTCCAAGAGCCCCAGTACTTC
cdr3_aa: CASEGAAGFQEPQYF

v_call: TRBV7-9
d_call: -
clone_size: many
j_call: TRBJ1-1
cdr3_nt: TGTGCCAGCAGCCCGGACAACTTTGAAGCTTTCTTT
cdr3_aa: CASSPDNFEAFF

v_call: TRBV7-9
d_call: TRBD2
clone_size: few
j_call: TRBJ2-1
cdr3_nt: TGTGCCAGCAGCTTGGGGACTAGCGGGAGTGAAAGGAATGAGCAGTTCTTC
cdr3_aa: CASSLGTSGSERNEQFF

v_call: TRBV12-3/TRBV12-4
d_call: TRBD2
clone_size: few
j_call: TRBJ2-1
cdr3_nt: TGTGCCAGCAGTTTAGGCCCAGCGGGAGAGCAGTTCTTC
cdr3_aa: CASSLGPAGEQFF

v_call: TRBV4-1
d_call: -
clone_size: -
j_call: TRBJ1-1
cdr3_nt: TGCGCCAGCAGGCAACACGGACAGATGAACACTGAAGCTTTCTTT
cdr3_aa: CASRQHGQMNTEAFF

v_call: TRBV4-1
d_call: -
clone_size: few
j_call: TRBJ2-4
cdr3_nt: TGCGCCAGCAGCCAAGAGGGGAGTGGCATTCAGTACTTC
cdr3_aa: CASSQEGSGIQYF

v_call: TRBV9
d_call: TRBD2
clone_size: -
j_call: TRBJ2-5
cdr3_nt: TGTGCCGGCAGCGTAGGGGCTAGCGGGCAAGAGACCCAGTACTTC
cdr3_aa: CAGSVGASGQETQYF

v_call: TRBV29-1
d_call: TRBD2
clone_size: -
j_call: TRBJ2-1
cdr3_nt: TGCAGCGTTGAAGATGAAGCGGGAGGGACCAATGAGCAGTTCTTC
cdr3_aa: CSVEDEAGGTNEQFF

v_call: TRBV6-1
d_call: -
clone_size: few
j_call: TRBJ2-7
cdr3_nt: TGTGCCAGCAGGGAGACAGGGAGGAGCTACGAGCAGTACTTC
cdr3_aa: CASRETGRSYEQYF

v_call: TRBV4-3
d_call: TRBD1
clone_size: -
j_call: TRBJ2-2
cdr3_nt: TGCGCCAGCAGCCAAGATGGGACAGGGGCCTACCACCGGGAGCTGTTTTTT
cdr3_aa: CASSQDGTGAYHRELFF